Shown below are 20 T cell receptor beta chains from a single sample sequenced in a study of OX40 agonist ivuxolimab in advanced cancers. The protocol was immunoSEQ multiplex PCR, while the TCRdb copy is restricted to in-frame clones and leaves out a portion. Here the sample spans 48,000 or so clones, about three quarters being singletons. The sequencing used CD4+ or CD8+ T cells sorted from blood, collected in a trial of the OX40 agonist ivuxolimab. The receptors stem from an adult with an advanced solid tumor such as melanoma, head and neck, liver or kidney cancer.

This chain links TRBV7-8 with TRBJ1-2; tentative D call: TRBD1 (5 bases). The ends were cut back, 2 bases at V and 2 bases at J, with 15 bases in the middle. CDR1 is SGHVS, CDR2 FQNEAQ, per germline. The CDR3 has 16 amino acids. CDR3 coding DNA: TGTGCCAGCAGCTTAACCCCGGCAGGGTCCAACTATGGCTACACCTTC. Translation: CASSLTPAGSNYGYTF.

Worth noting for this clone: One end of the junction varies from germline; a read error may be responsible. J is TRBJ2-1 and V is TRBV5-4, with D tentatively TRBD1 or TRBD2 (5 bases each). This CDR3 spans 13 amino acids. Germline CDR1 SGHNT, CDR2 YYREEE (reference sequence). This CDR3 is CASSQTGLGEQFF. CDR3 DNA: TGCGCCAGCAGCCAAACGGGGCTGGGGGAGCAGTTCTTC. The entire variable domain, with the rest obtained from reference TRBV5-4 and TRBJ2-1, is as follows: ETGVTQSPTHLIKTRGQQVTLRCSSQSGHNTVSWYQQALGQGPQFIFQYYREEENGRGNFPPRFSGLQFPNYSSELNVNALELDDSALYLCASSQTGLGEQFFGPGTRLTVL.

This clone was recorded once. V is TRBV5-6 and J is TRBJ2-6, with TRBD1 identical over 9 bases. Germline loops: CDR1 SGHDT, CDR2 YYEEEE. CDR3 length: 18 residues. After removal of 4 bases from V and 4 bases from J, the junction contained 12 bases not matched to a gene. CDR3 residues: CASSAARDRAYGANVLTF. In DNA, the CDR3 is TGTGCCAGCAGCGCGGCCCGGGACAGGGCGTACGGGGCCAACGTCCTGACTTTC.

The table lists this clone with many counts. The chain uses TRBV27 and TRBJ1-1; D may be TRBD1 (5 bases). V was cut by 5 bases and J by 6 bases, with 16 bases left in between. CDR1 and CDR2 (germline): MNHEY, SMNVEV (reference sequence). The CDR3 totals 14 residues. The CDR3 is CASSAGLWRSEAFF. The CDR3 nucleotides read TGTGCCAGCAGTGCGGGACTATGGAGGTCTGAAGCTTTCTTT.

The CDR3 sequence: CASSARGHDGYTF. The CDR3 DNA reads as TGTGCCAGCAGCGCTAGGGGGCACGACGGCTACACCTTC. The V call is TRBV7-2, the J call TRBJ1-2; 7 nucleotides line up with TRBD1. The germline CDR1 and CDR2 sequences are SGHTA and FQGNSA. This CDR3 has 13 residues. The V gene end was trimmed by 5 bases and the J gene end by 8 bases; junction bases not matched to a gene: 8.

This clone was picked up a small number of times. V is TRBV18 and J is TRBJ1-2; a possible D gene is TRBD1 (5 bases). V was clipped by 1 base and J by 2 bases, with 11 bases between them. CDR3 length equals 15 residues. Germline V gene sequence: CDR1 KGHSH, CDR2 LQKENI. DNA for the CDR3: TGTGCCAGCTCACCACGGCAGGGATTCAACTATGGCTACACCTTC. This translates into CASSPRQGFNYGYTF.

This chain links TRBV2 with TRBJ2-5, with no clear D. The V end was cut by 0 bases, the J end by 5 bases, with 13 bases between. The CDR3 has 15 residues. Germline CDR1 reads SNHLY; CDR2 reads FYNNEI. CDR3 residues: CASSEALARPETQYF. CDR3 bases: TGTGCCAGCAGTGAAGCGCTTGCCAGACCGGAGACCCAGTACTTC.

The rearrangement links TRBV4-3 to TRBJ2-7; the D gene is possibly TRBD1 (6 bases). With 0 bases removed from V and 0 bases from J, the gap between germline ends came to 9 bases. There are 15 residues in the CDR3. Germline loops: CDR1 LGHNA, CDR2 YSLEER. CDR3 in amino acids: CASSQEQGISYEQYF. In DNA form, the CDR3 reads TGCGCCAGCAGCCAAGAACAGGGAATCTCCTACGAGCAGTACTTC.

This clone has a handful of counts. V is TRBV7-2 and J is TRBJ1-1; D is possibly TRBD1 (5 bases). The V gene's germline CDR1 is SGHTA and CDR2 FQGNSA. V was shortened by 1 base and J by 4 bases, with 16 bases between the two germline ends. CDR3 length: 16 amino acids. CDR3 bases: TGTGCCAGCAGCTTAGATTCTGAGGGGATAATCACTGAAGCTTTCTTT. Translating it yields CASSLDSEGIITEAFF.

This chain connects TRBV11-3 to TRBJ2-5, with 9 bases that match TRBD2. The germline V gene has CDR1 SGHNT and CDR2 YENEEA. J was trimmed by 5 bases and V by 3 bases; bases with no gene match: 7. This CDR3 spans 15 amino acids. CDR3 sequence reads: CASSFLAGEGETQYF. CDR3 nucleotides: TGTGCCAGCAGCTTCTTAGCGGGAGAGGGGGAGACCCAGTACTTC.

The chain links TRBV2 to TRBJ2-1; D gene ambiguous. Trimming cost V 3 bases and J 6 bases, with 12 bases left between them. There are 14 residues in the CDR3. The germline CDR1 and CDR2 sequences are SNHLY and FYNNEI. CDR3 amino acids: CASSDWLPPNEQFF. CDR3 DNA: TGTGCCAGCAGTGATTGGCTACCGCCCAATGAGCAGTTCTTC.

The DNA of the CDR3 is TGTGCCAGCAGCTTACCATGGGCAGAAGGCAATTCACCCCTCCACTTT. This encodes CASSLPWAEGNSPLHF. This chain joins TRBV7-8 and TRBJ1-6; no reliable D call. The germline CDR1 and CDR2 sequences are SGHVS and FQNEAQ. Trimming stripped 2 bases from V and 7 bases from J, with 15 bases between. This CDR3 spans 16 amino acids.

The chain recombines TRBV5-5 with TRBJ2-5, with TRBD1 as a possible D gene (6 bases). The CDR3 has 14 amino acids. The germline V gene has CDR1 SGHKS and CDR2 YYEKEE (reference sequence). Trimming took off 3 bases at V and 5 bases at J, with 14 bases between the two ends. The CDR3 loop reads CASSSPGVGETQYF. Here the CDR3 DNA reads TGTGCCAGCAGCTCACCAGGGGTAGGGGAGACCCAGTACTTC. The whole variable domain, filled in from reference TRBV5-5 and TRBJ2-5, reads DAGVTQSPTHLIKTRGQQVTLRCSPISGHKSVSWYQQVLGQGPQFIFQYYEKEERGRGNFPDRFSARQFPNYSSELNVNALLLGDSALYLCASSSPGVGETQYFGPGTRLLVL.

The chain employs TRBV4-3 and TRBJ2-6; D gene unclear. In germline, CDR1 is LGHNA, CDR2 YSLEER. Trimming removed 0 bases from V and 2 bases from J, with 8 bases in between. CDR3 length: 16 amino acids. The CDR3 loop is CASSQEPRPGANVLTF. CDR3 DNA: TGCGCCAGCAGCCAAGAGCCCAGGCCTGGGGCCAACGTCCTGACTTTC.

Only one count was recorded for this clone. The rearrangement uses TRBV5-4 and TRBJ1-6; 9 bases fit TRBD1. Germline trimming cut 4 bases from V and 7 bases from J; bases unmatched to any gene: 3. The CDR3 is made up of 14 amino acids. CDR1 and CDR2 from the germline V gene are SGHNT and YYREEE (reference sequence). For the CDR3, the DNA is TGTGCCAGCAGCATCGACAGGGGGAATTCACCCCTCCACTTT. The encoded protein is CASSIDRGNSPLHF.

This chain links TRBV10-1 with TRBJ2-2; 11 nucleotides agree with TRBD1. Germline assignment: CDR1 WNHNN and CDR2 SYGVQD (reference sequence). This CDR3 comprises 16 residues. V gave up 3 bases and J gave up 5 bases; unmatched junction bases: 5. CDR3: CASSEPGQGVTGELFF. CDR3 bases: TGCGCCAGCAGTGAACCGGGACAGGGGGTGACCGGGGAGCTGTTTTTT.

The chain is built from TRBV10-3 and TRBJ2-3; 8 nucleotides agree with TRBD2. Germline V CDR1 and CDR2: ENHRY, SYGVKD. Germline trimming cut 8 bases from V and 3 bases from J; bases unmatched to any gene: 10. The CDR3 loop spans 15 amino acids. The CDR3 bases are TGTGCCATCGGCCAGCGGGAGTCGTTTACAGATACGCAGTATTTT. This translates into CAIGQRESFTDTQYF.

The chain joins TRBV6-5 to TRBJ2-7, with TRBD1 identical over 10 bases. With V trimmed by 0 bases and J by 5 bases, 4 bases remained unmatched. This CDR3 is 15 amino acids long. The germline V gene encodes CDR1 MNHEY and CDR2 SVGAGI. The CDR3 here is CASSYSTGGVNEQYF. Here the CDR3 DNA reads TGTGCCAGCAGTTACTCGACAGGGGGCGTTAACGAGCAGTACTTC.

The CDR3 nucleotides read TGTGCCAGTAGTCACCCCGGAGCCGCCCCCACAGATACGCAGTATTTT. Residues: CASSHPGAAPTDTQYF. J is TRBJ2-3 and V is TRBV19; unclear D gene. CDR3 length: 16 residues. V gave up 5 bases and J gave up 2 bases, with 17 bases separating them. Germline loops: CDR1 LNHDA, CDR2 SQIVND (reference sequence).

The chain links TRBV4-1 to TRBJ2-2, with TRBD2 matching over 11 bases. Germline CDR1 is MGHRA and CDR2 is YSYEKL. The V gene end was trimmed by 0 bases and the J gene end by 6 bases; junction bases not matched to a gene: 9. The CDR3 length is 18 residues. In DNA form, the CDR3 reads TGCGCCAGCAGCCAAGACCAAACTATTAGCGGGAGGGCCGGGGAGCTGTTTTTT. As protein: CASSQDQTISGRAGELFF.